The T cell receptor (beta chain) under discussion was sequenced for a study of CXCR3-negative and CXCR3-positive naive CD8 T cells. With UMI labels, 5' RACE was used to prepare the TRB cDNA libraries. TCRdb re-called the 5' RACE reads; one entry per CDR3 protein, DNA not given. The table for this sample gives 130,000 or so distinct CDR3 sequences. The TCR was taken from a human donor in good health. Some clones in this sample may be carry-over from other donors' samples. Sequencing input: naive CXCR3- CD8+ T cells from blood. Subset noted: CD45RO-CCR7+CD27+CD95- naive CD8+ T cells lacking CXCR3 (TNR3-).

The CDR3 protein is CASSQDVGSGNSPLHF. The rearrangement uses TRBV4-3 and TRBJ1-6. This CDR3 region has 16 residues. The V gene's germline CDR1 is LGHNA and CDR2 YSLEER.